A selection of T cell receptor beta chains follows, all from one sample in a study of early T cells in non-severe SARS-CoV-2 infection. TCRdb used MiXCR to reprocess the 5' RACE reads, holding one entry per CDR3 protein. The data hold 60,000 to 75,000 distinct CDR3 sequences, with about 4.9% observed a single time. The source was whole blood, collected at baseline. These receptors were collected from an adult who was a healthcare worker with PCR-confirmed SARS-CoV-2 infection or an uninfected control (not recorded which). The donor label of this sample is uncertain. Each CDR3 is given with its conserved first and last residue. D genes are given only for firm matches. Clone size is not always given. Where it is, it says once, few, many or a class for expanded clones.

cdr3_nt cdr3_aa clone_size j_call d_call v_call
TGTGCCAGCAGTCCCCTAGCGGGGGGCCAGTACGAGCAGTACTTC CASSPLAGGQYEQYF many TRBJ2-7 TRBD2 TRBV4-2
TGTGCCAGCACCCAAAGTCGGAACTCCTACGAGCAGTACTTC CASTQSRNSYEQYF many TRBJ2-7 . TRBV11-2
TGTGCCGGATCGCGGACATACACAGATACGCAGTATTTT CAGSRTYTDTQYF few TRBJ2-3 . TRBV6-2/TRBV6-3
TGTGCCAGCAGTCCTAGGACAGCTAACTATGGCTACACCTTC CASSPRTANYGYTF many TRBJ1-2 . TRBV7-2
TGCGCCAGCAGCCCGGACAGGGGGATTGCTTTCTTT CASSPDRGIAFF . TRBJ1-1 TRBD1 TRBV5-1
TGTGCCAGCAGCCAGCGACGGACTAGCGGGGACTACGAGCAGTACTTC CASSQRRTSGDYEQYF few TRBJ2-7 TRBD2 TRBV5-4
TGTGCCAGCAGCTTATTAATTTCTGGGGCCAACGTCCTGACTTTC CASSLLISGANVLTF many TRBJ2-6 . TRBV11-2
TGTGCCAGCAGCCAGGGGAGTTACGAGCAGTACTTC CASSQGSYEQYF . TRBJ2-7 . TRBV3-1
TGTGCCAGCAGTGGGACGACCTACGAGCAGTACTTC CASSGTTYEQYF many TRBJ2-7 . TRBV6-6
TGTGCCAGCAGTTACGAGGCTTCTGGAAACACCATATATTTT CASSYEASGNTIYF few TRBJ1-3 . TRBV6-6
TGTGCCAGCAGCACCCGGGACAGACCCCAAGAGACCCAGTACTTC CASSTRDRPQETQYF few TRBJ2-5 TRBD1 TRBV9
TGTGCCAGCAGTGAAGGAGGGGACAGGGTTCAGCCCCAGCATTTT CASSEGGDRVQPQHF . TRBJ1-5 TRBD1 TRBV6-1
TGTGCCAGTACCCAGGGGGCAGGCTCCTACAATGAGCAGTTCTTC CASTQGAGSYNEQFF . TRBJ2-1 TRBD1 TRBV19
TGTGCCATCAGCCAGGGGTCCGGGGAGCTGTTTTTT CAISQGSGELFF many TRBJ2-2 . TRBV10-3
TGCAGTGCCGAGGACAGGCCGAACACTGAAGCTTTCTTT CSAEDRPNTEAFF many TRBJ1-1 TRBD1 TRBV20-1
TGTGCTAGCACCTTCGCGCCCCCACCCAACACCGGGGAGCTGTTTTTT CASTFAPPPNTGELFF . TRBJ2-2 . TRBV7-7
TGTGCCAGCAGACCCCCCCAGAGCTCCTACGAGCAGTACTTC CASRPPQSSYEQYF many TRBJ2-7 . TRBV28
TGTGCCAGCAGCTATACCGGCACCCCAGGCACAGATACGCAGTATTTT CASSYTGTPGTDTQYF many TRBJ2-3 . TRBV7-2
TGTGCCAGCAGCTTCTCGAATGTGTACGTAAGTCGCGAGCAGTACTTC CASSFSNVYVSREQYF many TRBJ2-7 . TRBV7-2
TGTGCCAGCAGCCCGACGGCGGGGGGTTCCGCCTACAATGAGCAGTTCTTC CASSPTAGGSAYNEQFF few TRBJ2-1 TRBD2 TRBV6-1
TGCGCCAGCAGCTTAGGCGGGACCCGCTCCTACAATGAGCAGTTCTTC CASSLGGTRSYNEQFF many TRBJ2-1 . TRBV5-1
TGTGCCAGCAGCCCCCTCCCCTCCTACAATGAGCAGTTCTTC CASSPLPSYNEQFF few TRBJ2-1 . TRBV11-3